One and the same sample provided the 27 T cell receptor beta chains below, sequenced in a study of T cells in Graves' hyperthyroidism and ophthalmopathy. The CDR3 regions of TCR beta were amplified from RNA transcripts. The study used the HTBI primer set for a first-round RT-PCR of the TCR CDR3. TCRdb re-derived calls from the multiplex PCR reads in MiXCR, one entry per CDR3 protein. The sample shows roughly 500,000 distinct CDR3 sequences, around 43% of them seen only once. Specimen: peripheral blood or thyroid tissue (not recorded which). Source of these receptors: an adult woman with Graves' disease, either hyperthyroidism or ophthalmopathy (not recorded which).

The J gene is TRBJ1-2, the V gene TRBV10-3, with D possibly matching TRBD1 (6 bases). Germline assignment: CDR1 ENHRY and CDR2 SYGVKD. V dropped 10 bases and J dropped 8 bases, with 14 bases sitting between them. This CDR3 has 11 amino acids. CDR3 DNA: TGTGCCACCACGGGGGGCAGCGGCTACACCTTC. This codes for CATTGGSGYTF.

This clonotype was found many times. The J gene is TRBJ1-1, the V gene TRBV6-1; D is possibly TRBD1 (6 bases). CDR1 and CDR2 from the germline V gene are MNHNS and SASEGT. The CDR3 sequence is 17 residues long. V was clipped by 0 bases and J by 1 base, with 15 bases between them. The CDR3 sequence is CASSEAGPGHPNTEAFF. CDR3 sequence (DNA): TGTGCCAGCAGTGAAGCGGGACCGGGACATCCGAACACTGAAGCTTTCTTT.

At least ten counts were recorded for this clonotype. This chain joins TRBV7-9 and TRBJ1-1; 7 nucleotides align to TRBD1. Germline lookup yields CDR1 SEHNR and CDR2 FQNEAQ (reference sequence). The junction had 9 bases not matched to a gene; V was cut back by 5 bases and J by 3 bases. This CDR3 region has 15 residues. The CDR3 reads CASSEYRGGDTEAFF. In nucleotides, the CDR3 is TGTGCCAGCAGCGAATACAGGGGTGGGGACACTGAAGCTTTCTTT.

This clonotype appeared a single time. The chain links TRBV6-7 to TRBJ2-7; the match to TRBD2 covers 7 bases. TRBV6-7 is flagged as an ORF with uncertain function. The CDR3 sequence is 14 residues long. With V trimmed by 7 bases and J by 7 bases, 13 bases remained unmatched. CDR3: CASILARSYNEQYF. The CDR3 DNA reads TGTGCCAGCATACTAGCGAGATCCTACAATGAGCAGTACTTC.

The CDR3 loop is CAWARRGNTEAFF. CDR3 coding DNA: TGTGCCTGGGCCCGGAGAGGGAACACTGAAGCTTTCTTT. The chain combines TRBV30 with TRBJ1-1; no firm D call. Germline lookup yields CDR1 GTSNPN and CDR2 SVGIG (reference sequence). The CDR3 has 13 residues. The V end was cut by 5 bases, the J end by 1 base, with 11 bases between.

This clonotype has more than one count but fewer than ten. The V gene is TRBV10-3, the J gene TRBJ1-2, with D perhaps TRBD1 (5 bases). Germline V CDR1 and CDR2: ENHRY, SYGVKD. The ends were cut back, 10 bases at V and 3 bases at J, with 15 bases in the middle. This CDR3 contains 13 residues. The CDR3 spells CATLRGGDYGYTF. CDR3 DNA: TGTGCCACCCTCCGTGGGGGGGACTATGGCTACACCTTC.

In the case of this clonotype: One junction end does not reproduce the germline sequence, and a read error may be involved. The chain carries TRBV5-1 and TRBJ2-5; D may be TRBD1 or TRBD2 (5 bases each). Germline lookup yields CDR1 SGHRS and CDR2 YFSETQ. The CDR3 contains 14 residues. The DNA of the CDR3 is TGTGCCAGCAGCTTAGGGACGAGTTATGAGACCCAGTACTTC. It specifies CASSLGTSYETQYF.

The V and J genes are TRBV7-9 and TRBJ1-2; 8 bases align to TRBD1. V trimming: 10 bases; J trimming: 8 bases; junction bases outside the gene matches: 18. CDR1 is SEHNR and CDR2 is FQNEAQ in the germline V gene (reference sequence). The CDR3 covers 15 residues. The CDR3 loop reads CAISRGVDRAEGYTF. The CDR3 DNA is TGTGCCATTTCCCGCGGAGTGGACAGGGCTGAGGGCTACACCTTC.

A word on this clonotype: Germline and junction disagree at one end, which may indicate a read error. The chain combines TRBV20-1 with TRBJ1-2; D gene unclear. The CDR3 consists of 16 residues. Per germline, CDR1 DFQATT and CDR2 SNEGSKA (reference sequence). CDR3 sequence reads: CSARASGGIANYDYTF. The CDR3 DNA reads TGCAGTGCTAGAGCCTCTGGCGGTATAGCTAACTATGACTACACCTTC.

This clonotype has at least ten counts. The chain combines TRBV3-1 with TRBJ1-6; D possibly corresponds to TRBD1 (5 bases). The CDR3 sequence is 14 residues long. Germline V gene sequence: CDR1 LGHDT, CDR2 YNNKEL (reference sequence). V was cut by 1 base and J by 8 bases, with 9 bases left in between. CDR3 protein: CASSQGQGDSPLHF. The CDR3 DNA reads as TGTGCCAGCAGCCAAGGGCAGGGAGATTCACCCCTCCACTTT.

This clonotype has a single count. V gene TRBV5-1 combines with J gene TRBJ2-7, with D maybe TRBD1 (6 bases). Germline CDR1 and CDR2: SGHRS and YFSETQ. The CDR3 has 14 amino acids. V shed 2 bases and J shed 2 bases, with 11 bases lying between them. Here the CDR3 reads CASSFGDTAYEQYF. As DNA, the CDR3 is TGCGCCAGCAGCTTCGGGGACACCGCCTACGAGCAGTACTTC.

V gene TRBV7-6 combines with J gene TRBJ2-5, with 14 bases fitting TRBD2. The V and J ends lost 5 bases and 5 bases, in that order; junction bases with no gene match: 7. CDR1 and CDR2 from the germline V gene are SGHVS and FNYEAQ. The CDR3 has 16 residues. This CDR3 reads CASSTRGTSGSETQYF. In DNA, the CDR3 is TGTGCCAGCAGCACCAGAGGGACTAGCGGGAGTGAGACCCAGTACTTC.

This clonotype was recorded many times. The germline gene is not matched at one end of the junction; a read error may be the cause. The chain recombines TRBV7-7 with TRBJ2-7; a possible D gene is TRBD1 (5 bases). This CDR3 spans 15 amino acids. In germline, CDR1 is SSHAT, CDR2 FNYEAQ (reference sequence). CDR3 amino acids: CASSPLSRERYEQYF. DNA of the CDR3: TGTGCTAGCAGCCCATTGTCCAGGGAACGCTACGAGCAGTACTTC.

In its sample, this clonotype was seen many times. At one boundary the junction diverges from the germline segment, which might be a read error. This sequence joins TRBV7-9 and TRBJ2-5; no clear D. In germline, CDR1 is SEHNR, CDR2 FQNEAQ (reference sequence). This CDR3 is 13 amino acids long. The CDR3 region has the DNA TGCGCCAGCAGCCAAGGAATTAAAGAGACCCAGTACTTC. The encoded protein is CASSQGIKETQYF.

J is TRBJ1-2 and V is TRBV24-1; maybe TRBD1 (5 bases). Germline V gene lookup returns CDR1 KGHDR and CDR2 SFDVKD. Trimming pared 5 bases from V and 0 bases from J, leaving 21 bases between. CDR3 length equals 18 residues. Here the CDR3 reads CATSARDQGWATNYGYTF. The DNA for the CDR3 is TGTGCCACCAGTGCTAGAGATCAGGGTTGGGCAACTAACTATGGCTACACCTTC.

This chain links TRBV29-1 with TRBJ2-2; no clear D. Germline-derived CDR1 and CDR2 are SQVTM and ANQGSEA. This CDR3 spans 13 amino acids. The V end was cut by 1 base, the J end by 6 bases, with 9 bases between. CDR3 loop: CSVEGGYAGELFF. CDR3 coding DNA: TGCAGCGTTGAAGGGGGTTATGCCGGGGAGCTGTTTTTT.

This clonotype was detected ten times or more. This chain links TRBV6-2 or TRBV6-3 with TRBJ1-5; D not certain. The CDR3 runs to 11 residues. CDR1 is MNHEY and CDR2 is SVGEGT in the germline V gene. Trimming cost V 6 bases and J 9 bases, with 9 bases left between them. CDR3 in amino acids: CASSPGRPQHF. The CDR3 bases are TGTGCCAGCAGCCCGGGGAGGCCCCAGCATTTT.

The chain couples TRBV19 to TRBJ1-5; no clear D gene. CDR1 and CDR2 from the germline V gene are LNHDA and SQIVND (reference sequence). CDR3 length: 16 residues. V lost 10 bases to trimming and J lost 3 bases, with 22 bases between them. CDR3 nucleotides: TGTGCCACCCTGGAGGTGAGGGAGAGAATCAATCAGCCCCAGCATTTT. Residues: CATLEVRERINQPQHF. The variable domain in full, with the rest retrieved from reference TRBV19 and TRBJ1-5, is DGGITQSPKYLFRKEGQNVTLSCEQNLNHDAMYWYRQDPGQGLRLIYYSQIVNDFQKGDIAEGYSVSREKKESFPLTVTSAQKNPTAFYLCATLEVRERINQPQHFGDGTRLSIL.

The chain has TRBV5-1 and TRBJ1-1; 7 bases agree with TRBD1. CDR3 length: 13 amino acids. Losses at the gene ends were 3 bases for V and 9 bases for J; bases not matched to a gene: 8. Germline loops: CDR1 SGHRS, CDR2 YFSETQ. The CDR3 DNA follows: TGCGCCAGCAGCTCCGGACAGGCCGACCAAGCTTTCTTT. Amino acid sequence: CASSSGQADQAFF.

Ten or more counts support this clonotype. The V and J genes are TRBV5-1 and TRBJ1-1; D is unclear. There are 16 residues in the CDR3. Germline V gene lookup returns CDR1 SGHRS and CDR2 YFSETQ. V lost 0 bases to trimming and J lost 6 bases, with 18 bases between them. This chain's CDR3 is CASSLVSRPPRAEAFF. CDR3 nucleotide sequence: TGCGCCAGCAGCTTGGTATCCCGGCCCCCTAGAGCTGAAGCTTTCTTT.

The V and J genes are TRBV7-8 and TRBJ2-7; TRBD2 aligns across 7 bases. Germline assignment: CDR1 SGHVS and CDR2 FQNEAQ. Germline trimming cut 5 bases from V and 3 bases from J; bases unmatched to any gene: 16. This CDR3 is 17 amino acids long. CDR3 nucleotide sequence: TGTGCCAGCAGCCACTCCGCCAGGGCGGGAGCGTTCTACGAGCAGTACTTC. It encodes CASSHSARAGAFYEQYF.

This sequence joins TRBV11-2 and TRBJ1-6; D is ambiguous. Trimming cost V 7 bases and J 8 bases, with 12 bases left between them. The CDR3 sequence is 13 residues long. From germline, CDR1 is SGHAT and CDR2 FQNNGV. The CDR3 loop is CASNSLFDSPLHF. DNA of the CDR3: TGTGCCAGCAACTCACTCTTCGATTCACCCCTCCACTTT.

The chain has TRBV29-1 and TRBJ2-5; D is undetermined. The germline gives CDR1 SQVTM, CDR2 ANQGSEA. This CDR3 is 15 amino acids long. V was trimmed by 1 base and J by 9 bases, leaving 21 bases between them. This CDR3 is CSVEGGTELDQPQYF. The CDR3 bases are TGCAGCGTTGAAGGGGGAACAGAATTAGATCAGCCCCAGTACTTC.

This clonotype was seen once. The rearrangement joins TRBV9 to TRBJ2-7, with D perhaps given as TRBD1 or TRBD2 (5 bases each). V was cut by 4 bases and J by 6 bases, with 14 bases left in between. CDR1 is SGDLS and CDR2 is YYNGEE in the germline V gene. The CDR3 has 13 amino acids. The CDR3: CASSLRGVSEQYF. For the CDR3, the DNA is TGTGCCAGCAGCTTGCGAGGGGTTAGCGAGCAGTACTTC.

A word on this clonotype: Being one base from a much bigger clone, this may be a read error. The V gene is TRBV11-2, the J gene TRBJ1-5; tentative D call: TRBD1 (5 bases). The CDR3 totals 14 residues. Per germline, CDR1 SGHAT and CDR2 FQNNGV. Trimming removed 5 bases from V and 9 bases from J, with 17 bases in between. CDR3 coding DNA: TGTGCCAGCAGCCCAGGGATCGCCGGGCTGCCCCAGCATTTT. Its translation: CASSPGIAGLPQHF.

This chain links TRBV20-1 with TRBJ1-2; TRBD1 matches at 8 bases. V dropped 5 bases and J dropped 7; count of bases not matched to a gene: 9. CDR3 size: 13 residues. Germline CDR1 and CDR2: DFQATT and SNEGSKA (reference sequence). CDR3 sequence reads: CSAFTQGVSGYTF. The CDR3 DNA reads as TGCAGTGCTTTTACACAGGGGGTTAGTGGCTACACCTTC.

This clonotype occurred a few times. The chain has TRBV30 and TRBJ1-4, with 8 nucleotides matching TRBD1. After removal of 1 base from V and 7 bases from J, the junction contained 8 bases not matched to a gene. The germline gives CDR1 GTSNPN, CDR2 SVGIG (reference sequence). CDR3 length equals 15 residues. CDR3 nucleotides: TGTGCCTGGAGTGGATCAGGGGGCTCCGTTGAAAAACTGTTTTTT. Translated: CAWSGSGGSVEKLFF. The complete variable domain, with remaining parts taken from reference TRBV30 and TRBJ1-4, reads SQTIHQWPATLVQPVGSPLSLECTVEGTSNPNLYWYRQAAGRGLQLLFYSVGIGQISSEVPQNLSASRPQDRQFILSSKKLLLSDSGFYLCAWSGSGGSVEKLFFGSGTQLSVL.